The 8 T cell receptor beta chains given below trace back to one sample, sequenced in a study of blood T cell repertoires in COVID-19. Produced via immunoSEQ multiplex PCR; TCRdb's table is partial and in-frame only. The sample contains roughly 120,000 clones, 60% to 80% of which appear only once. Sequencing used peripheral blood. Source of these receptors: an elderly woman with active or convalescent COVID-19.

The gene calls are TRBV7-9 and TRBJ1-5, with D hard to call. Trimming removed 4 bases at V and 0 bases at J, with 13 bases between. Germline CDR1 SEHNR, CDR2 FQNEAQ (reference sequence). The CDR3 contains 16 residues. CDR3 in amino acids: CASSSMQDFSNQPQHF. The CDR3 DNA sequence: TGTGCCAGCAGCTCCATGCAGGACTTTAGCAATCAGCCCCAGCATTTT. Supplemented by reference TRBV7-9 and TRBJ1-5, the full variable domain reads DTGVSQNPRHKITKRGQNVTFRCDPISEHNRLYWYRQTLGQGPEFLTYFQNEAQLEKSRLLSDRFSAERPKGSFSTLEIQRTEQGDSAMYLCASSSMQDFSNQPQHFGDGTRLSIL.

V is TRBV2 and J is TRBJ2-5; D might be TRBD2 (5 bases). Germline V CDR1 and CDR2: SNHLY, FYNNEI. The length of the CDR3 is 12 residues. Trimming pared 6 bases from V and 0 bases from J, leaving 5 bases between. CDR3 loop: CASRRDQETQYF. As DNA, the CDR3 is TGTGCCAGCAGGCGGGACCAAGAGACCCAGTACTTC.

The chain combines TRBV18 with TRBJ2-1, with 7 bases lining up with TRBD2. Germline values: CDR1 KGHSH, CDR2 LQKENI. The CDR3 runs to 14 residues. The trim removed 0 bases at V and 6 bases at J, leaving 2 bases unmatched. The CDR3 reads CASSPPSGFNEQFF. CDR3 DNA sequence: TGTGCCAGCTCACCACCTAGCGGGTTCAATGAGCAGTTCTTC. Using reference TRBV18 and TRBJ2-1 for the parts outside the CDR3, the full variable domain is NAGVMQNPRHLVRRRGQEARLRCSPMKGHSHVYWYRQLPEEGLKFMVYLQKENIIDESGMPKERFSAEFPKEGPSILRIQQVVRGDSAAYFCASSPPSGFNEQFFGPGTRLTVL.

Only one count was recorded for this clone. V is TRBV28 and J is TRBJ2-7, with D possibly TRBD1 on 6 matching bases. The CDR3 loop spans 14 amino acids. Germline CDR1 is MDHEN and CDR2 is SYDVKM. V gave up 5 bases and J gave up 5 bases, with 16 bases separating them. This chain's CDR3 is CASSATDRLHEQYF. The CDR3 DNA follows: TGTGCCAGCAGTGCAACTGACAGGCTCCACGAGCAGTACTTC.

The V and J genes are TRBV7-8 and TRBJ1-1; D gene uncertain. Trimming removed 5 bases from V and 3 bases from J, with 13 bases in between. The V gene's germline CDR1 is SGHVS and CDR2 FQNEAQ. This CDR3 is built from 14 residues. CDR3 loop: CASSGGLRDTEAFF. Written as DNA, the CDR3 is TGTGCCAGCAGCGGAGGATTGAGGGACACTGAAGCTTTCTTT.

CDR3 nucleotides: TGTGCCAGCAGCACCGGACAGTATAATTCACCCCTCCACTTT. It encodes CASSTGQYNSPLHF. V and J are TRBV7-6 and TRBJ1-6, with D tentatively TRBD1 (6 bases). V was trimmed by 5 bases and J by 4 bases, leaving 9 bases between them. Germline loops: CDR1 SGHVS, CDR2 FNYEAQ. The CDR3 consists of 14 residues.

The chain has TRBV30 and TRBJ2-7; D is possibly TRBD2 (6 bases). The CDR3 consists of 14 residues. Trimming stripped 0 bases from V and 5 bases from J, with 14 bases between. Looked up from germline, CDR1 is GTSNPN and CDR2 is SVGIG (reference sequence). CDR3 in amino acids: CAWSVIAGLHEQYF. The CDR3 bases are TGTGCCTGGAGTGTAATTGCGGGGTTACACGAGCAGTACTTC.

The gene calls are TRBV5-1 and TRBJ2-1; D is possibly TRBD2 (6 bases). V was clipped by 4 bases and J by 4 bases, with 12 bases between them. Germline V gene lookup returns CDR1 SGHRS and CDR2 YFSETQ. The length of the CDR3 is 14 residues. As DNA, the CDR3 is TGCGCCAGCAGCGGGGGGTCAGATTACAATGAGCAGTTCTTC. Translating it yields CASSGGSDYNEQFF.